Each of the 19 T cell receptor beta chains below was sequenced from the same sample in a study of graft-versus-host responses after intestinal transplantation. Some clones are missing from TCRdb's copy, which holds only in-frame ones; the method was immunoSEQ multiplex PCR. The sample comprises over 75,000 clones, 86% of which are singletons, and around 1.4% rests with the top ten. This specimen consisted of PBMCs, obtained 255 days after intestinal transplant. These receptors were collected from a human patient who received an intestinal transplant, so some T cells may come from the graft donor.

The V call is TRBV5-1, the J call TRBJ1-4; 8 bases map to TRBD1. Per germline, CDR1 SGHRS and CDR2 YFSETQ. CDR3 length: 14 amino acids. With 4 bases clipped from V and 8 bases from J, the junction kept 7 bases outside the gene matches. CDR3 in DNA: TGCGCCAGCAGCCTCGGGACAGGATCGGAAAAACTGTTTTTT. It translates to CASSLGTGSEKLFF.

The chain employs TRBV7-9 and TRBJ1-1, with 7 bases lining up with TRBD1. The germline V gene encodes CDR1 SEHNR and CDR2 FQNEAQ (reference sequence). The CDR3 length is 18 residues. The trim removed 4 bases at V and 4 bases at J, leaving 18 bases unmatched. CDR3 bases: TGTGCCAGCAGCTCCCTGACAGGGATGGAAGTTGAGACCACTGAAGCTTTCTTT. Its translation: CASSSLTGMEVETTEAFF.

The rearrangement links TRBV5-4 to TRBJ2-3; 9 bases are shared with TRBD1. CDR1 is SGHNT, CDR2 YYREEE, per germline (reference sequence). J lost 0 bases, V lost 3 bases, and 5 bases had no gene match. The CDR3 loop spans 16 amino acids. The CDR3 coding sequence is TGTGCCAGCAGCTCAGGACAGGGGCGAAGCACAGATACGCAGTATTTT. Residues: CASSSGQGRSTDTQYF.

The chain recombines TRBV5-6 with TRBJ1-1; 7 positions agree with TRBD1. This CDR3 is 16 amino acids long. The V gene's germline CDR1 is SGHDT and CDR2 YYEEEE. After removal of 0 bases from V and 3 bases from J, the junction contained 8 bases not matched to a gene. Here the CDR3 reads CASSLGLGRGDTEAFF. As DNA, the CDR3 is TGTGCCAGCAGCTTGGGTCTCGGCAGGGGGGACACTGAAGCTTTCTTT.

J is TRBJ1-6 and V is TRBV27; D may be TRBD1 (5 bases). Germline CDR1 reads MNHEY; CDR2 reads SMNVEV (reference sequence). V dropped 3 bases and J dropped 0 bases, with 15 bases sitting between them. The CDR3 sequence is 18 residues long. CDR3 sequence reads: CASSFYRGATSYNSPLHF. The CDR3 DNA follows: TGTGCCAGCAGTTTTTACCGCGGGGCAACCTCCTATAATTCACCCCTCCACTTT.

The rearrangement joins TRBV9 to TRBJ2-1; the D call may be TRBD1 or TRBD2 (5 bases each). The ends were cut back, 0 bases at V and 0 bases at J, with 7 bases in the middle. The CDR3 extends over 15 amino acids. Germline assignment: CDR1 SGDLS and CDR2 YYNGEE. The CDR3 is CASSVDGGSYNEQFF. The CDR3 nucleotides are TGTGCCAGCAGCGTAGATGGGGGCTCCTACAATGAGCAGTTCTTC.

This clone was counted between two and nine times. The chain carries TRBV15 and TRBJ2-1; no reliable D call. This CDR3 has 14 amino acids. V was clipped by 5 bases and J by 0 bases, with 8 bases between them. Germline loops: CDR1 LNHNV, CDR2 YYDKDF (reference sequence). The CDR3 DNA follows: TGTGCCACCAGCGGCGGAAACTCCTACAATGAGCAGTTCTTC. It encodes CATSGGNSYNEQFF.

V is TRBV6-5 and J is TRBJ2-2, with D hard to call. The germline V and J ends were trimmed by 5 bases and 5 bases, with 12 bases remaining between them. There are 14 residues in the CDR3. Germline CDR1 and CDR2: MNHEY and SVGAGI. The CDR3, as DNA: TGTGCCAGCAGTCCGCCTCTGAAGACCGGGGAGCTGTTTTTT. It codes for CASSPPLKTGELFF.

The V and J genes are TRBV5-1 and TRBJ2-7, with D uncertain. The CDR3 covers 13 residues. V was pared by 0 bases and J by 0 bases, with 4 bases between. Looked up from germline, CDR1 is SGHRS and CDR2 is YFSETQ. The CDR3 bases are TGCGCCAGCAGCTTGGACGCCTCCTACGAGCAGTACTTC. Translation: CASSLDASYEQYF. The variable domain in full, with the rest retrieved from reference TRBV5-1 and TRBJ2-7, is KAGVTQTPRYLIKTRGQQVTLSCSPISGHRSVSWYQQTPGQGLQFLFEYFSETQRNKGNFPGRFSGRQFSNSRSEMNVSTLELGDSALYLCASSLDASYEQYFGPGTRLTVT.

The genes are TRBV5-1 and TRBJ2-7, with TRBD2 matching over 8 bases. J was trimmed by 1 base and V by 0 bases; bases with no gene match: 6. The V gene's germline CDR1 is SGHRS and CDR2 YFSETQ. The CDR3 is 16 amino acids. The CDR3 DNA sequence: TGCGCCAGCAGCTTGGCCGAGCGGGAGATGTCCTACGAGCAGTACTTC. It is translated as CASSLAEREMSYEQYF.

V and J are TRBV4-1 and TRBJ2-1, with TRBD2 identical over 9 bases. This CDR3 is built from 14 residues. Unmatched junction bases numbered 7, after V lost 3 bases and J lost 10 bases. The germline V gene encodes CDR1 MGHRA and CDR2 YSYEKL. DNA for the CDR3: TGCGCCAGCAGCCATGGGACTAGCCTAGAGGAGCAGTTCTTC. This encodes CASSHGTSLEEQFF.

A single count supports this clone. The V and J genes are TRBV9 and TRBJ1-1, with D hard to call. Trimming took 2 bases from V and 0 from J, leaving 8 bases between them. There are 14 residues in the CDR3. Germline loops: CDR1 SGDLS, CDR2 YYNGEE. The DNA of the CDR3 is TGTGCCAGCAGCGTCAACCCAATGAACACTGAAGCTTTCTTT. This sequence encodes CASSVNPMNTEAFF.

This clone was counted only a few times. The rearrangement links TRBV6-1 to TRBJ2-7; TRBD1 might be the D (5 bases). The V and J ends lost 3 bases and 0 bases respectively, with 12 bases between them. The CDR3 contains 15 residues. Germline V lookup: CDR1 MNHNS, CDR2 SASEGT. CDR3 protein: CASSEQGESSYEQYF. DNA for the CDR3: TGTGCCAGCAGTGAGCAGGGCGAGAGCTCCTACGAGCAGTACTTC.

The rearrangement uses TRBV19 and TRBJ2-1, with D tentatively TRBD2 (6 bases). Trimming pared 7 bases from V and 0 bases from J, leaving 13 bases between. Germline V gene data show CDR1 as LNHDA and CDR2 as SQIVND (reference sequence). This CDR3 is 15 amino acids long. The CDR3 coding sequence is TGTGCCAGTACGAACCGGGGGAGCTCCTACAATGAGCAGTTCTTC. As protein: CASTNRGSSYNEQFF.

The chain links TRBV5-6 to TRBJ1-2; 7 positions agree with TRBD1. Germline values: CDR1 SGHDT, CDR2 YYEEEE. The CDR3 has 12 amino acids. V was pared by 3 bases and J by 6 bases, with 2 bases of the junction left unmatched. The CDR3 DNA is TGTGCCAGCAGCTCGACAGGGAATGGCTACACCTTC. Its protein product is CASSSTGNGYTF. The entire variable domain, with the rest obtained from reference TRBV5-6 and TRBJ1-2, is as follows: DAGVTQSPTHLIKTRGQQVTLRCSPKSGHDTVSWYQQALGQGPQFIFQYYEEEERQRGNFPDRFSGHQFPNYSSELNVNALLLGDSALYLCASSSTGNGYTFGSGTRLTVV.

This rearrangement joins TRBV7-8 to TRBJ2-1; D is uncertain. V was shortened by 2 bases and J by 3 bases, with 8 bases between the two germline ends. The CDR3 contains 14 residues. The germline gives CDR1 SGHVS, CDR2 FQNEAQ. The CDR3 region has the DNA TGTGCCAGCAGCTTATTAGCCAGCTACAATGAGCAGTTCTTC. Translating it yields CASSLLASYNEQFF.

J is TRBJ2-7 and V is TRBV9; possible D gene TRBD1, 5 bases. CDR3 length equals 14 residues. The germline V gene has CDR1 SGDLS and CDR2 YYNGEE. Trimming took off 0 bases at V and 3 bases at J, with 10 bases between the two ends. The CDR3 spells CASSVDQGHYEQYF. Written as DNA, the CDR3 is TGTGCCAGCAGCGTAGATCAGGGCCACTACGAGCAGTACTTC.

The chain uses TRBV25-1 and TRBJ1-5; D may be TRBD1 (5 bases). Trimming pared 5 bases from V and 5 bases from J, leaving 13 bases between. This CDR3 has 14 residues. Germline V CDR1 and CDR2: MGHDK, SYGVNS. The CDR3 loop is CASSTARGDQPQHF. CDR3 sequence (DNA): TGTGCCAGCAGTACGGCCCGGGGGGATCAGCCCCAGCATTTT.

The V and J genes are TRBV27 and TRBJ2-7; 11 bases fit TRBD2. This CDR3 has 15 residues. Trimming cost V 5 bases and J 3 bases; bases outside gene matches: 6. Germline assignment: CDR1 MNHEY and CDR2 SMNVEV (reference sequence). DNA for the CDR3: TGTGCCAGCAGTCATACGCTAGCGGGGGGCTACGAGCAGTACTTC. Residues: CASSHTLAGGYEQYF.